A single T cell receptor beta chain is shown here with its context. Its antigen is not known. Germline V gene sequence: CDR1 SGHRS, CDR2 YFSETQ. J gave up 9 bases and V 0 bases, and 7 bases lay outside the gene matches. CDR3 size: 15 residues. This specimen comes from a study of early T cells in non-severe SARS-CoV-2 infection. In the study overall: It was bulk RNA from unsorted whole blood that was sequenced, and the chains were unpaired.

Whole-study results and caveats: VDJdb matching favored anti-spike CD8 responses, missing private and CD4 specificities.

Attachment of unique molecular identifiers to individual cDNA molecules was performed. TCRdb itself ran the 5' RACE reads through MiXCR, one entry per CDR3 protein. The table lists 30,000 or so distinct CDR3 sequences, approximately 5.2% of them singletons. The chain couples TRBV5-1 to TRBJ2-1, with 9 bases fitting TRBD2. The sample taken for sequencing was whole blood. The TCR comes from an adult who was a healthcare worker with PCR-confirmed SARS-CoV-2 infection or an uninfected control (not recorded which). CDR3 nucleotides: TGCGCCAGCAGCTTGGGAGTAGCGGGAGAGGTTGAGCAGTTCTTC. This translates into CASSLGVAGEVEQFF.